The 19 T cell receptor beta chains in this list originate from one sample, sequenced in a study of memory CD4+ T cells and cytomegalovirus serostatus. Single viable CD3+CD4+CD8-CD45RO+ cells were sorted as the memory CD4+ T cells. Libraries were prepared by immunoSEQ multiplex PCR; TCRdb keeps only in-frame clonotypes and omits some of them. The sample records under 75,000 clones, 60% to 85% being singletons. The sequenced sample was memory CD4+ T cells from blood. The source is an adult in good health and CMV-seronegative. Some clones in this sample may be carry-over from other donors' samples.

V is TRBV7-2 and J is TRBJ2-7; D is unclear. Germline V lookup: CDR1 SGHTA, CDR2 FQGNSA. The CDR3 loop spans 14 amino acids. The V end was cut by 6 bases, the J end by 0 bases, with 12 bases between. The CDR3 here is CASRPDEFSYEQYF. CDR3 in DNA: TGTGCCAGCAGACCAGACGAATTCTCCTACGAGCAGTACTTC.

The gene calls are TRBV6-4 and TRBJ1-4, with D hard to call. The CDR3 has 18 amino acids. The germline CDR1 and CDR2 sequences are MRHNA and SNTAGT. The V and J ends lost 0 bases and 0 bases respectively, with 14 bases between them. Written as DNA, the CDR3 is TGTGCCAGCAGTGACTCAATTGGTAGGGATTCAACTAATGAAAAACTGTTTTTT. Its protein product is CASSDSIGRDSTNEKLFF.

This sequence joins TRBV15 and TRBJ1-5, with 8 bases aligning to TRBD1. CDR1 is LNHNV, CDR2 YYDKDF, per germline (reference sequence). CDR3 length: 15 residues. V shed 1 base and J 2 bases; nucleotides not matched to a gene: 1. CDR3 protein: CATSRGTGRNQPQHF. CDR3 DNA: TGTGCCACCAGCAGAGGGACAGGGCGCAATCAGCCCCAGCATTTT. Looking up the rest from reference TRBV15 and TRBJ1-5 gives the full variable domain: DAMVIQNPRYQVTQFGKPVTLSCSQTLNHNVMYWYQQKSSQAPKLLFHYYDKDFNNEADTPDNFQSRRPNTSFCFLDIRSPGLGDTAMYLCATSRGTGRNQPQHFGDGTRLSIL.

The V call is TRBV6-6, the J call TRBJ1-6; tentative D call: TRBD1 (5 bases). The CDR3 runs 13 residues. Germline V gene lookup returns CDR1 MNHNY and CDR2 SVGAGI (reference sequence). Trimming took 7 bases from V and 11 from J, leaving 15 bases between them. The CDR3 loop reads CASKQGTSAPLHF. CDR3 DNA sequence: TGTGCCAGCAAACAAGGGACTTCTGCACCCCTCCACTTT.

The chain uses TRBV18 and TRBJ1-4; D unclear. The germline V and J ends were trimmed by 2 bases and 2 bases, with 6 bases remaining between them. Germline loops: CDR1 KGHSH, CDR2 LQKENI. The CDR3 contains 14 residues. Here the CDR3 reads CASSPVATNEKLFF. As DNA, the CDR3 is TGTGCCAGCTCACCAGTTGCGACTAATGAAAAACTGTTTTTT.

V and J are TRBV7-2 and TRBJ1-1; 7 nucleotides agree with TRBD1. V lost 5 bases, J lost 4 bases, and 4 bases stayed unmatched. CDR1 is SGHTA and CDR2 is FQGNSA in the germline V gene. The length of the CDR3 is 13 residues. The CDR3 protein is CASSIGTATEAFF. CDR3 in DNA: TGTGCCAGCAGCATAGGGACAGCCACTGAAGCTTTCTTT.

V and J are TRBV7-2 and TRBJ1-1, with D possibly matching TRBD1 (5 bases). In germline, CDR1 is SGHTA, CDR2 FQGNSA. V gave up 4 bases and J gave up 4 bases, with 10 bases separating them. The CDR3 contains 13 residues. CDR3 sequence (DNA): TGTGCCAGCAGCTATCGGGGGACCACTGAAGCTTTCTTT. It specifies CASSYRGTTEAFF.

The CDR3 nucleotides are TGTGCCAGCAGTGAACAGGGCAATCCGAATTCACCCCTCCACTTT. Its protein product is CASSEQGNPNSPLHF. V and J are TRBV6-1 and TRBJ1-6; perhaps TRBD1 as D (5 bases). Trimming stripped 2 bases from V and 7 bases from J, with 12 bases between. Germline V gene data show CDR1 as MNHNS and CDR2 as SASEGT. The CDR3 sequence is 15 residues long.

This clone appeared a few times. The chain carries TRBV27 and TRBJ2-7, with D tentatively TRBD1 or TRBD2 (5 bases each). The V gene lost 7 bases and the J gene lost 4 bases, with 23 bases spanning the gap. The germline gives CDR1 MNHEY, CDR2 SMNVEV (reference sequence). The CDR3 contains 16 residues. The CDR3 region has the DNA TGTGCCAGCACCCCGAGGGGCACGAACCATCCTTACGAGCAGTACTTC. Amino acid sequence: CASTPRGTNHPYEQYF.

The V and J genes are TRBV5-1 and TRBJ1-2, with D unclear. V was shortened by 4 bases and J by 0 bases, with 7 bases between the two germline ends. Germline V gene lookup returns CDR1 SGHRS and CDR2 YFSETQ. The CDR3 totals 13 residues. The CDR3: CASSPDPNYGYTF. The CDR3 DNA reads TGCGCCAGCAGCCCAGACCCTAACTATGGCTACACCTTC.

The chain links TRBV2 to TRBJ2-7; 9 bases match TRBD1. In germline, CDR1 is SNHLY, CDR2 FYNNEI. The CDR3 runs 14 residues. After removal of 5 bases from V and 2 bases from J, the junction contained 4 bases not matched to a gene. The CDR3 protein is CASSRNRGPYEQYF. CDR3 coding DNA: TGTGCCAGCAGTCGAAACAGGGGGCCCTACGAGCAGTACTTC.

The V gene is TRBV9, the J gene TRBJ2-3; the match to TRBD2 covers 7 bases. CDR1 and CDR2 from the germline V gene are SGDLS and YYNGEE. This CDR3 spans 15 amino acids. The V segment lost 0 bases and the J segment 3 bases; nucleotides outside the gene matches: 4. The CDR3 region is CASSVGSGKTDTQYF. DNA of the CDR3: TGTGCCAGCAGCGTAGGCAGCGGGAAGACAGATACGCAGTATTTT.

The CDR3 DNA sequence: TGCAGCGTTACCAGACAGGGGGATACGCAGTATTTT. This sequence encodes CSVTRQGDTQYF. V gene TRBV29-1 combines with J gene TRBJ2-3; 8 nucleotides match TRBD1. The germline V gene has CDR1 SQVTM and CDR2 ANQGSEA. V shed 5 bases and J 6 bases; nucleotides not matched to a gene: 4. This CDR3 spans 12 amino acids.

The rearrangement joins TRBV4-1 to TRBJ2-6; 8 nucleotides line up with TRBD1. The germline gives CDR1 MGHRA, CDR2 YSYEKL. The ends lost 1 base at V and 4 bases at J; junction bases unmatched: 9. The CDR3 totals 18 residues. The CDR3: CASSQGGRGRTGANVLTF. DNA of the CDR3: TGCGCCAGCAGCCAAGGAGGCAGGGGGCGTACAGGGGCCAACGTCCTGACTTTC.

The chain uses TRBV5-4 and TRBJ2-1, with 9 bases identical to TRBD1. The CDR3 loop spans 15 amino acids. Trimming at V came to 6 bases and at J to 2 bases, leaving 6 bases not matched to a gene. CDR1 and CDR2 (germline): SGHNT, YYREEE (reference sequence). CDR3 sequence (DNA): TGTGCCAGCACCAAAGACAGGGGGGCCTACAATGAGCAGTTCTTC. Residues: CASTKDRGAYNEQFF. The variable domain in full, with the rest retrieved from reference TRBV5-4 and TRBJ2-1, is ETGVTQSPTHLIKTRGQQVTLRCSSQSGHNTVSWYQQALGQGPQFIFQYYREEENGRGNFPPRFSGLQFPNYSSELNVNALELDDSALYLCASTKDRGAYNEQFFGPGTRLTVL.

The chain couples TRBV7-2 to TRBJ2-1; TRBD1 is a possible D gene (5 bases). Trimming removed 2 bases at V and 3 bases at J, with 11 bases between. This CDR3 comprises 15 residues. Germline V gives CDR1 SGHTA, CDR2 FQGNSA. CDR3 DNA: TGTGCCAGCAGCTTAATAAGGGGCGGCTACAATGAGCAGTTCTTC. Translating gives CASSLIRGGYNEQFF.

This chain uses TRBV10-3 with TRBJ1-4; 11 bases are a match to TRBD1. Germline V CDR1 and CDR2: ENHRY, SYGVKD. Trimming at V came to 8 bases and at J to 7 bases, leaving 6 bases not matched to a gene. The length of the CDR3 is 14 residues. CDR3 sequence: CAIGGQGASEKLFF. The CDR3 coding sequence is TGTGCCATCGGAGGACAGGGGGCAAGTGAAAAACTGTTTTTT.

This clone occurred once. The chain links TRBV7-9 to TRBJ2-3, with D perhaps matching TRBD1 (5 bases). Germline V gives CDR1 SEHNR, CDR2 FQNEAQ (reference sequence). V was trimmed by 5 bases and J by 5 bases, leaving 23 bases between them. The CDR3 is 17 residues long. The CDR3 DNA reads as TGTGCCAGCAGCCGCCCTTCCCTGGGTGGGGCCCGAGATACGCAGTATTTT. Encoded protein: CASSRPSLGGARDTQYF.

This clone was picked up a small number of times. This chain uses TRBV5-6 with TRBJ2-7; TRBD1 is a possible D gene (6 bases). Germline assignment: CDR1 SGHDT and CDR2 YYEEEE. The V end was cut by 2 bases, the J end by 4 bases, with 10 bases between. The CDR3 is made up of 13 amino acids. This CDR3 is CASSLQGRYEQYF. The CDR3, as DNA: TGTGCCAGCAGCTTACAGGGAAGGTACGAGCAGTACTTC. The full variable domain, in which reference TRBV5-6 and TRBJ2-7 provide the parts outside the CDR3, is DAGVTQSPTHLIKTRGQQVTLRCSPKSGHDTVSWYQQALGQGPQFIFQYYEEEERQRGNFPDRFSGHQFPNYSSELNVNALLLGDSALYLCASSLQGRYEQYFGPGTRLTVT.